This T cell receptor beta chain came from a study of blood T cell repertoires in COVID-19. Study overall: PBMCs, B-cell-depleted T cells, or T cells were the source of the cDNA or gDNA that made up the material.

Germline V CDR1 and CDR2: MGHRA, YSYEKL. This CDR3 region has 15 residues. Between the trimmed V and J ends, which lost 1 base and 1 base, there was a span of 10 bases. The study counted Cohort 3 donors as recovered given two negative PCRs, clearance, or symptom resolution. The data were produced by immunoSEQ multiplex PCR, yet TCRdb's version contains in-frame clones alone and is incomplete. The sample lists about 410,000 clones; about nine tenths were seen once. This clonotype was obtained from a woman in her 30s who had recovered from COVID-19. The genes are TRBV4-1 and TRBJ1-1, with TRBD1 as a possible D gene (5 bases). Sequenced sample: PBMCs or T cells enriched from blood (not recorded which). The CDR3 is CASSQVSGQNTEAFF. The CDR3 DNA reads as TGCGCCAGCAGCCAAGTATCCGGACAGAACACTGAAGCTTTCTTT.